The subject of this entry is one T cell receptor (beta chain). Antigen specificity is unknown. A multiplex PCR was run with 60 Vbeta primers and 13 Jbeta primers. Data came from immunoSEQ multiplex PCR; TCRdb stores just in-frame clones and leaves some out. The data contain more than 95,000 clones, 15% of them singletons. The sample belongs to a study of cytomegalovirus exposure and HLA in healthy donors. Study-level background: Researchers found that around 80% of over 350 genotyped donors fell within the Caucasian-associated ancestry cluster.

Regarding the study as a whole: Available immune exposure information was restricted to CMV serostatus only.

Sequencing used PBMCs. This clonotype was sampled from a female donor in good health and CMV-seronegative.

The CDR3 DNA follows: TGCGCCAGCAGCCAGGCCTTTACAGGGCCGAACACTGAAGCTTTCTTT. Protein sequence: CASSQAFTGPNTEAFF. The V and J genes are TRBV4-3 and TRBJ1-1, with D perhaps matching TRBD1 (6 bases). Germline values: CDR1 LGHNA, CDR2 YSLEER. Trimming left V 3 bases short and J 1 base short, with 15 bases between. This CDR3 has 16 residues.